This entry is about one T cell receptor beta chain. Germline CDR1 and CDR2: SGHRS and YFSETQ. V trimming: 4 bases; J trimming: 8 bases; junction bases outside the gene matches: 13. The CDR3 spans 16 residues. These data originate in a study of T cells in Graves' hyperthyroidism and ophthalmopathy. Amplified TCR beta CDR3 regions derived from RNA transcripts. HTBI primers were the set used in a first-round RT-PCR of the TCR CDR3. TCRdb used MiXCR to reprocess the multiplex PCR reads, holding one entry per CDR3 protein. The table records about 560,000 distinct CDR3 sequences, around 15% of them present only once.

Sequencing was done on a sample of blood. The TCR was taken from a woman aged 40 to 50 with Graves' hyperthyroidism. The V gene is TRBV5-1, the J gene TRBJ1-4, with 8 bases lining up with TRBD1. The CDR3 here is CASSPYRGGRLEKLFF. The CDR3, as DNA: TGCGCCAGCAGCCCCTACAGGGGGGGCCGGTTGGAAAAACTGTTTTTT.